This T cell receptor (beta chain) came from a study of a mutant IDH1 vaccine in newly diagnosed glioma. Turning to the study itself: Visit V13 took place at week 47, and visit V12 happened at week 35.

TCRdb's copy holds only in-frame clones and misses some; the assay was immunoSEQ multiplex PCR. Of 35,000 to 55,000 clones in the sample, 81% were seen once. Time point of the sample: week 35, safety follow-up. One vaccine dose held 300 ug of mutant IDH1 20-mer peptide and came with topical imiquimod. This clone was counted a few times. Its specificity is unknown. The sequence was obtained from a woman in her forties with glioma. Some clones in this sample may be carry-over from other donors' samples. Sequencing was performed on PBMCs, taken from a glioma patient whose treatment included an IDH1 peptide vaccine.

CDR3 sequence: CASSQDREGGSEQYF. CDR3 in DNA: TGTGCCAGCAGCCAAGATCGCGAGGGGGGGTCCGAGCAGTACTTC. This chain links TRBV4-2 with TRBJ2-7; D perhaps matches TRBD2 (7 bases). Germline CDR1 reads LGHNA; CDR2 reads YNFKEQ. V was clipped by 0 bases and J by 6 bases, with 15 bases between them. The CDR3 runs 15 residues.